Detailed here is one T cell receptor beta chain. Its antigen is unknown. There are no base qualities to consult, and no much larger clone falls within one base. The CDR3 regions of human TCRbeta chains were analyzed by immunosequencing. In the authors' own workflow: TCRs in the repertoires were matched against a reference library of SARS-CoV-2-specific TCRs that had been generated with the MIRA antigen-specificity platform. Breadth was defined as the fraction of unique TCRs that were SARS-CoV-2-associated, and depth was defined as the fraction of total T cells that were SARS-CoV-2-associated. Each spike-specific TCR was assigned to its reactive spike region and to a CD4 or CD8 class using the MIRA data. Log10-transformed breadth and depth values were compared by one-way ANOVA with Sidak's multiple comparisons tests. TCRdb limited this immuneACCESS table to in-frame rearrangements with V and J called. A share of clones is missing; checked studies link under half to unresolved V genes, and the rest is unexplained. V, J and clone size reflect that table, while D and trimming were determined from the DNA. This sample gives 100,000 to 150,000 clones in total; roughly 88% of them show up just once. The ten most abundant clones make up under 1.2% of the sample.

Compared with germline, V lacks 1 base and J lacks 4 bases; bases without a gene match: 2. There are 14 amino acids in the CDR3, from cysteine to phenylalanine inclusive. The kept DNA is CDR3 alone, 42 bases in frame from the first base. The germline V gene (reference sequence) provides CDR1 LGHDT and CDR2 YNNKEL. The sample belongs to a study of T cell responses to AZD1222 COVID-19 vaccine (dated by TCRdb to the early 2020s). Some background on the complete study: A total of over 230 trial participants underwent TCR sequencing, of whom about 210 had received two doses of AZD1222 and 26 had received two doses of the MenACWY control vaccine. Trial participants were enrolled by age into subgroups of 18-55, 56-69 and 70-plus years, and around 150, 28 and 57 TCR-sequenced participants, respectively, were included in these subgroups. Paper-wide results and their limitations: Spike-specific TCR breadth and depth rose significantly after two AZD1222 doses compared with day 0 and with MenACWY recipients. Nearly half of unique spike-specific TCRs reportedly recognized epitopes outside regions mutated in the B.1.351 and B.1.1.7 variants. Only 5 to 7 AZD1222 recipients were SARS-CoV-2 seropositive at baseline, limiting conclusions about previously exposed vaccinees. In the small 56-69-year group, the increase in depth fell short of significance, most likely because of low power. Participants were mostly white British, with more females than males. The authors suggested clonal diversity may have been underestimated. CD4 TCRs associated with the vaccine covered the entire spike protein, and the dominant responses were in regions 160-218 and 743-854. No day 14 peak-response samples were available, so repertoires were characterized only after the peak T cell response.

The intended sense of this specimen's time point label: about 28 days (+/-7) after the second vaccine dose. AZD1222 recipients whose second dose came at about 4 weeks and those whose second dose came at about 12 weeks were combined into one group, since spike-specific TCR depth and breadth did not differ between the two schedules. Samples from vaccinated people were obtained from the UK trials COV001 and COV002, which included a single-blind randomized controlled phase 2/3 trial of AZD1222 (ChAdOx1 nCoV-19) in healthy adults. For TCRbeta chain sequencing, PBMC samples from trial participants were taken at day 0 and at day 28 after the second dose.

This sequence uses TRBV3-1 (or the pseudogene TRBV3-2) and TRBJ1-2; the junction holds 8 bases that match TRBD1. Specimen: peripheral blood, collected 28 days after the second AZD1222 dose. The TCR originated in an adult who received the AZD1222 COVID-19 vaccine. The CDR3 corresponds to CASSQAQGVYGYTF. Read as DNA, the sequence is TGTGCCAGCAGCCAAGCACAGGGGGTCTATGGCTACACCTTC.